This record looks at one TCR beta chain sequence and its context. Its antigen is not identified. Trimming took off 0 bases at V and 5 bases at J, with 13 bases between the two ends. The CDR3 loop spans 15 amino acids. Per the germline V gene, CDR1 is LNHDA and CDR2 is SQIVND (reference sequence). TCRdb fed the 5' RACE reads into MiXCR, producing one record per CDR3 protein. The sample shows 150,000 to 200,000 distinct CDR3 sequences, around 13% of them seen only once. The sample originates from a study of T-cell memory formation after mild COVID-19. Study overall: Largely, TCR clusters stayed within a single donor. Study results and limitations: Pre-infection memory carried some responding clones, suggesting that cross-reactive memory joined. Largely, contracting CD4+ clones fell within CM and EM, and contracting CD8+ clones within EMRA.

The chain combines TRBV19 with TRBJ2-5, with D perhaps TRBD2 (5 bases). Source material: PBMCs or a T cell subset sorted from them (not recorded which). This clonotype was obtained from an adult woman who had mild COVID-19 (a few samples of this study predate the infection). Cell type and time point are not known. The CDR3 here is CASSIDTRGSETQYF. The CDR3 DNA reads as TGTGCCAGTAGTATAGACACCCGGGGATCGGAGACCCAGTACTTC.